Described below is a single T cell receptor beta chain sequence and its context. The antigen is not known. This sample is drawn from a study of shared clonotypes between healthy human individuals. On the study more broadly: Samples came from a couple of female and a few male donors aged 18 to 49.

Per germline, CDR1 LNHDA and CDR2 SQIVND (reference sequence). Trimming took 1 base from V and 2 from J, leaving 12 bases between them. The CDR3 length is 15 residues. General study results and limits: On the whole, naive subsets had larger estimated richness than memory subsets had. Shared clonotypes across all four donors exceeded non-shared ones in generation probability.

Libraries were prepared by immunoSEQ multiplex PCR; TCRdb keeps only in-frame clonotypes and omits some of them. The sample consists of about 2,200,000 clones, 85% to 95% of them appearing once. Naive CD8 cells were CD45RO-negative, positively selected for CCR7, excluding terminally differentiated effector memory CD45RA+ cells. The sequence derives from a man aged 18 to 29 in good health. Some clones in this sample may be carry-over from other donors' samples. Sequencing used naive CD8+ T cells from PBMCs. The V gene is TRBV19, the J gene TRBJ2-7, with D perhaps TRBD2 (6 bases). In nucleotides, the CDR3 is TGTGCCAGTAGTATAGGCGGTAGCGGCCCCTACGAGCAGTACTTC. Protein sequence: CASSIGGSGPYEQYF.